Each of the 8 T cell receptor beta chains below was sequenced from the same sample in a study of response to subunit inactivated influenza vaccine (dated by TCRdb to about 2018). In the paper's terms, the time point label means: 45 days after influenza vaccine administration. Libraries came from RT-PCR. The reads were generated on an Illumina HiSeq 2500. TCRdb reanalyzed the raw reads on its own, using fastp at Q25 for trimming and MiXCR for clone calling, and kept in-frame beta chains. Merged by CDR3 protein, the rows form single entries marked with the most common genes and DNA. This sample lists over 400,000 distinct CDR3 sequences; approximately 9.9% were detected once. The ten most abundant clones make up approximately 12% of the sample. Material: PBMCs from blood, obtained roughly 46 days after vaccination. The receptor source for this set is a man in his forties or fifties who received an inactivated influenza vaccine. Donor details come from another sample of the same person, matched by shared clones.

This clonotype was detected only a few times. The chain recombines TRBV6-5 with TRBJ1-2; 7 bases agree with TRBD1. J was trimmed by 4 bases and V by 2 bases; bases with no gene match: 13. Germline V gene sequence: CDR1 MNHEY, CDR2 SVGAGI. The CDR3 runs to 17 residues. The CDR3 loop is CASSYGGPRQGAYGYTF. The CDR3 bases are TGTGCCAGCAGTTACGGTGGGCCGCGACAGGGAGCCTATGGCTACACCTTC.

This clonotype has more than one count but fewer than ten. The chain has TRBV15 and TRBJ2-7; D is uncertain. Looked up from germline, CDR1 is LNHNV and CDR2 is YYDKDF (reference sequence). Between the trimmed V and J ends, which lost 5 bases and 0 bases, there was a span of 8 bases. There are 13 residues in the CDR3. CDR3 loop: CATSAGSSYEQYF. CDR3 nucleotide sequence: TGTGCCACCAGCGCCGGATCCTCCTACGAGCAGTACTTC.

The V gene is TRBV20-1, the J gene TRBJ1-1; D remains ambiguous. The CDR3 covers 12 residues. V dropped 5 bases and J dropped 2 bases, with 9 bases sitting between them. Per germline, CDR1 DFQATT and CDR2 SNEGSKA (reference sequence). CDR3 region: CSARQTNTEAFF. CDR3 in DNA: TGCAGTGCTCGTCAGACCAACACTGAAGCTTTCTTT.

DNA of the CDR3: TGTGCCAGCAGTTACGTCGGTAGCGGGAGAACTTACGAGCAGTACTTC. Translated: CASSYVGSGRTYEQYF. V and J are TRBV6-2 or TRBV6-3 and TRBJ2-7, with 9 bases fitting TRBD2. There are 16 residues in the CDR3. Germline CDR1 reads MNHEY; CDR2 reads SVGEGT. V trimming: 2 bases; J trimming: 4 bases; junction bases outside the gene matches: 9.

The V call is TRBV20-1, the J call TRBJ2-5, with a tentative D call TRBD1 (5 bases). CDR3 length equals 12 residues. Looked up from germline, CDR1 is DFQATT and CDR2 is SNEGSKA (reference sequence). The ends were cut back, 7 bases at V and 5 bases at J, with 14 bases in the middle. The CDR3 sequence is CSVLGVRETQYF. The DNA for the CDR3 is TGCAGTGTCTTAGGGGTCCGCGAGACCCAGTACTTC.

This clonotype showed up many times. V gene TRBV7-8 combines with J gene TRBJ2-6; D gene ambiguous. The CDR3 has 16 residues. Trimming left V 1 base short and J 0 bases short, with 7 bases between. Germline loops: CDR1 SGHVS, CDR2 FQNEAQ. The CDR3 protein is CASSLGKGSGANVLTF. The CDR3 bases are TGTGCCAGCAGCTTAGGGAAAGGCTCTGGGGCCAACGTCCTGACTTTC.

V gene TRBV6-5 combines with J gene TRBJ2-1; tentatively, D is TRBD1 (7 bases). V lost 3 bases and J lost 6, with 15 bases in between. The CDR3 is 15 amino acids. Germline CDR1 is MNHEY and CDR2 is SVGAGI. CDR3 DNA: TGTGCCAGCAGTTATGAAGTCAGGGGGGCCAATGAGCAGTTCTTC. It is translated as CASSYEVRGANEQFF.

This clonotype came up a few times. This sequence joins TRBV19 and TRBJ1-1, with D unclear. V lost 3 bases and J lost 6, with 11 bases in between. CDR3 size: 13 residues. Per germline, CDR1 LNHDA and CDR2 SQIVND (reference sequence). CDR3 sequence: CASSIRRAAEAFF. The CDR3 DNA sequence: TGTGCCAGTAGTATTCGAAGAGCGGCTGAAGCTTTCTTT.